The subject of this entry is one T cell receptor (beta chain). Its antigen is unknown. The data originate from a study of cytomegalovirus exposure and HLA in healthy donors. Study-wide results and caveats: A prior analysis recorded that most TCR beta V segments were productive about 87% or about 30% of the time. Both high specificity and high sensitivity reportedly marked the classifier's diagnosis of cytomegalovirus status. Near-uniform donor sequencing depth was presumed by presence/absence analyses.

Primers: 60 Vbeta forward and 13 Jbeta reverse. Clones were sequenced by immunoSEQ multiplex PCR, and TCRdb holds only the in-frame ones, with some missing. This table lists some 76,000 clones. The CDR3 spans 15 residues. The V and J ends lost 4 bases and 0 bases respectively, with 12 bases between them. Germline CDR1 reads SGHTA; CDR2 reads FQGNSA. Sequenced material: PBMCs. The chain carries TRBV7-2 and TRBJ1-1, with D possibly being TRBD1 (6 bases). This clonotype was sampled from a man aged 40-55 years in good health and CMV-seronegative. CDR3 DNA: TGTGCCAGCAGCTCCAAAGGGACACTGAACACTGAAGCTTTCTTT. Translated: CASSSKGTLNTEAFF.